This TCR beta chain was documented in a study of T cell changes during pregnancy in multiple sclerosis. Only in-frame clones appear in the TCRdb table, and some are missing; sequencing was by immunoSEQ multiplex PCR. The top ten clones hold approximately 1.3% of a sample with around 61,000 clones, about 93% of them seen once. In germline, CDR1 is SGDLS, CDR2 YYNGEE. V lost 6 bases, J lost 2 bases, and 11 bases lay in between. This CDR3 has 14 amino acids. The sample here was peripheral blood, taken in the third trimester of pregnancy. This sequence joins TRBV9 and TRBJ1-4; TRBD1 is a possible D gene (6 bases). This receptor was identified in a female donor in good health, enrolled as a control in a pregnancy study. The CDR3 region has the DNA TGTGCCAGCAATACGCAGGGGACTAATGAAAAACTGTTTTTT. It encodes CASNTQGTNEKLFF.